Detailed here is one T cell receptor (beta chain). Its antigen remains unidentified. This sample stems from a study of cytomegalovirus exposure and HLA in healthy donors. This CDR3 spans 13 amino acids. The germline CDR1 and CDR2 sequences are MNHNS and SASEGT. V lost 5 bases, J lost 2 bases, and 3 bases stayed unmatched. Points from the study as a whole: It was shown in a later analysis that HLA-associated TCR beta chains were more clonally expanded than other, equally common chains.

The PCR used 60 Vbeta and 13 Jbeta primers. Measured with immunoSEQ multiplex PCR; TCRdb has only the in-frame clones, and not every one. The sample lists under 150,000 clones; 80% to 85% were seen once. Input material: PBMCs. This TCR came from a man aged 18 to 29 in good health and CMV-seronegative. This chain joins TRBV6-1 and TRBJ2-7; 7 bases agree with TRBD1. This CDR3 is CASSLTGAYEQYF. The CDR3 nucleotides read TGTGCCAGCAGTTTAACAGGGGCCTACGAGCAGTACTTC.